Below are 25 T cell receptor beta chains sequenced from a single sample in a study of human T cells and chemical hapten exposure. Whole blood, unfractionated, served as the material for total RNA extraction. TCRdb re-analysed the 5' RACE reads in MiXCR, keeping a single row per CDR3 protein. The sample holds about 140,000 distinct CDR3 sequences; 3.5% to 5% are singletons and the top ten take around 1.5%. The receptors shown here come from a female donor in good health.

This clonotype was seen repeatedly, ten times or more. The chain carries TRBV28 and TRBJ2-1; 9 bases line up with TRBD2. The CDR3 runs 16 residues. Germline CDR1 and CDR2: MDHEN and SYDVKM. V lost 6 bases, J lost 4 bases, and 10 bases stayed unmatched. The CDR3 here is CASRTSGPSSYNEQFF. For the CDR3, the DNA is TGTGCCAGCAGGACTAGCGGCCCTAGCTCGTACAATGAGCAGTTCTTC.

This clonotype appeared many times. The chain carries TRBV7-2 and TRBJ1-6; unclear D gene. Trimming removed 5 bases from V and 5 bases from J, with 13 bases in between. Germline V lookup: CDR1 SGHTA, CDR2 FQGNSA. The CDR3 covers 15 residues. DNA of the CDR3: TGTGCCAGCAGCCCGCGGCCCTCGAATAATTCACCCCTCCACTTT. It translates to CASSPRPSNNSPLHF.

This clonotype was seen ten or more times. CDR3 sequence: CASRRIRGGSYEQYF. CDR3 sequence (DNA): TGTGCCAGCAGGAGAATCCGGGGGGGCTCCTACGAGCAGTACTTC. The J gene is TRBJ2-7, the V gene TRBV6-1; 8 bases are shared with TRBD2. The ends lost 6 bases at V and 0 bases at J; junction bases unmatched: 7. The CDR3 runs to 15 residues. From germline, CDR1 is MNHNS and CDR2 SASEGT.

This clonotype was seen many times. CDR3 in amino acids: CASSLDLSNQPQHF. CDR3 DNA: TGTGCCAGCAGTTTGGACCTCTCCAATCAGCCCCAGCATTTT. This sequence joins TRBV28 and TRBJ1-5; unclear D gene. Germline loops: CDR1 MDHEN, CDR2 SYDVKM. The V end was cut by 3 bases, the J end by 3 bases, with 9 bases between. The CDR3 loop spans 14 amino acids.

This clonotype was seen ten or more times. This chain joins TRBV4-3 and TRBJ2-3, with D uncertain. With 0 bases removed from V and 6 bases from J, the gap between germline ends came to 7 bases. Germline CDR1 and CDR2: LGHNA and YSLEER. The CDR3 extends over 13 amino acids. CDR3: CASSQEEGDTQYF. CDR3 nucleotide sequence: TGCGCCAGCAGCCAAGAGGAAGGGGATACGCAGTATTTT.

This clonotype was counted a few times. The chain employs TRBV2 and TRBJ2-5; TRBD1 matches 10 bases. With V trimmed by 6 bases and J by 4 bases, 17 bases remained unmatched. Germline-derived CDR1 and CDR2 are SNHLY and FYNNEI. The CDR3 has 18 residues. This CDR3 is CASSGQGDRGVPRETQYF. CDR3 coding DNA: TGTGCCAGCAGCGGACAAGGGGACAGGGGAGTGCCTAGAGAGACCCAGTACTTC. The whole variable domain, remainder taken from reference TRBV2 and TRBJ2-5, is EPEVTQTPSHQVTQMGQEVILRCVPISNHLYFYWYRQILGQKVEFLVSFYNNEISEKSEIFDDQFSVERPDGSNFTLKIRSTKLEDSAMYFCASSGQGDRGVPRETQYFGPGTRLLVL.

The V and J genes are TRBV13 and TRBJ1-5; perhaps TRBD1 as D (5 bases). Trimming left V 6 bases short and J 7 bases short, with 22 bases between. This CDR3 region has 16 residues. In germline, CDR1 is PRHDT, CDR2 FYEKMQ (reference sequence). The CDR3 loop is CASRKPRRGMEQPQHF. The CDR3 DNA sequence: TGTGCCAGCAGGAAGCCCAGGCGGGGGATGGAACAGCCCCAGCATTTT.

Many counts were recorded for this clonotype. The V gene is TRBV7-9, the J gene TRBJ1-5; tentative D call: TRBD1 (5 bases). CDR1 is SEHNR, CDR2 FQNEAQ, per germline (reference sequence). This CDR3 comprises 15 residues. The V end was cut by 4 bases, the J end by 4 bases, with 14 bases between. The CDR3 protein is CASSSPGTDNQPQHF. DNA of the CDR3: TGTGCCAGCAGCTCGCCCGGGACCGATAATCAGCCCCAGCATTTT.

Details on this clonotype: A much larger clone lies one base from this, so it may be a read error. The chain links TRBV7-2 to TRBJ1-1; TRBD1 might be the D (5 bases). CDR3 length: 14 residues. V was shortened by 2 bases and J by 11 bases, with 18 bases between the two germline ends. Germline-derived CDR1 and CDR2 are SGHTA and FQGNSA. As DNA, the CDR3 is TGTGCCAGCAGCTTAAAGTTCACAGGTGGTCGGGCTTTCTTT. Translation: CASSLKFTGGRAFF.

At least ten counts were recorded for this clonotype. This chain joins TRBV6-2 or TRBV6-3 and TRBJ2-2, with D hard to call. Between the trimmed V and J ends, which lost 4 bases and 3 bases, there was a span of 6 bases. The CDR3 runs to 13 residues. CDR1 is MNHEY, CDR2 SVGEGT, per germline. This CDR3 reads CASSFSDTGELFF. The DNA of the CDR3 is TGTGCCAGCAGTTTTTCCGACACCGGGGAGCTGTTTTTT.

The sample holds a few counts of this clonotype. The gene calls are TRBV29-1 and TRBJ1-4; 10 bases agree with TRBD1. The length of the CDR3 is 13 residues. Germline CDR1 reads SQVTM; CDR2 reads ANQGSEA. V lost 8 bases, J lost 5 bases, and 5 bases stayed unmatched. CDR3 coding DNA: TGCAGCATGACAGGGGGCACGAATGAAAAACTGTTTTTT. It codes for CSMTGGTNEKLFF.

In this sample, this clonotype turned up many times. The CDR3 coding sequence is TGTGCCATCAGTGATACAGGGCTGCCTGAAGCTTTCTTT. Its translation: CAISDTGLPEAFF. The chain is built from TRBV10-3 and TRBJ1-1; maybe TRBD1 (6 bases). Germline values: CDR1 ENHRY, CDR2 SYGVKD. The CDR3 has 13 residues. V lost 3 bases to trimming and J lost 6 bases, with 11 bases between them.

The genes are TRBV7-2 and TRBJ2-3, with 10 positions matching TRBD2. J was trimmed by 0 bases and V by 5 bases; bases with no gene match: 8. CDR1 is SGHTA, CDR2 FQGNSA, per germline. The CDR3 has 17 residues. CDR3 nucleotide sequence: TGTGCCAGCAGCCCCCCGAGCGGGGGGGCCAGCACAGATACGCAGTATTTT. This encodes CASSPPSGGASTDTQYF.

This clonotype was seen only once. This may be a read error, as it is one base from a much larger clone. The chain uses TRBV9 and TRBJ2-2, with 7 positions matching TRBD1. V was clipped by 3 bases and J by 7 bases; unmatched bases: 18. This CDR3 has 18 residues. CDR1 and CDR2 (germline): SGDLS, YYNGEE. The CDR3 region has the DNA TGTGCCAGCAGCGGCTCCGGTTACAGGGGAGAGTACGGCGGGGAGCTGTTTTTT. Its translation: CASSGSGYRGEYGGELFF.

This clonotype was recorded many times. The chain employs TRBV7-9 and TRBJ2-3; 7 bases are shared with TRBD2. Trimming removed 1 base from V and 2 bases from J; junction bases left unmatched: 6. Germline assignment: CDR1 SEHNR and CDR2 FQNEAQ (reference sequence). This CDR3 has 16 amino acids. The CDR3 is CASSLDRDYPTDTQYF. The DNA of the CDR3 is TGTGCCAGCAGCTTAGACCGGGACTATCCCACAGATACGCAGTATTTT.

This clonotype occurred many times. V usage is TRBV7-3 and J usage is TRBJ2-2; D gene unclear. CDR1 is SGHTA and CDR2 is FQGTGA in the germline V gene. V dropped 5 bases and J dropped 0 bases, with 13 bases sitting between them. The CDR3 has 16 amino acids. As DNA, the CDR3 is TGTGCCAGCAGCCCCGAGGCCAGGACGAACACCGGGGAGCTGTTTTTT. Amino acid sequence: CASSPEARTNTGELFF. The complete variable domain, with remaining parts taken from reference TRBV7-3 and TRBJ2-2, reads GAGVSQTPSNKVTEKGKYVELRCDPISGHTALYWYRQSLGQGPEFLIYFQGTGAADDSGLPNDRFFAVRPEGSVSTLKIQRTERGDSAVYLCASSPEARTNTGELFFGEGSRLTVL.

This clonotype was observed many times. The chain uses TRBV5-1 and TRBJ1-6; no clear D gene. This CDR3 comprises 15 residues. V was shortened by 0 bases and J by 4 bases, with 8 bases between the two germline ends. The V gene's germline CDR1 is SGHRS and CDR2 YFSETQ. The CDR3 DNA reads as TGCGCCAGCAGCTTGGAGGGTGATTATAATTCACCCCTCCACTTT. Its protein is CASSLEGDYNSPLHF.

This clonotype has just a few counts. The chain has TRBV6-6 and TRBJ1-3; D may be TRBD1 (5 bases). From germline, CDR1 is MNHNY and CDR2 SVGAGI (reference sequence). V was shortened by 2 bases and J by 0 bases, with 14 bases between the two germline ends. CDR3 size: 17 residues. The CDR3: CASSYKTRGISGNTIYF. DNA for the CDR3: TGTGCCAGCAGTTACAAGACAAGGGGAATCTCTGGAAACACCATATATTTT.

The rearrangement uses TRBV20-1 and TRBJ2-3; 11 bases fit TRBD1. The CDR3 loop spans 15 amino acids. V trimming: 5 bases; J trimming: 2 bases; junction bases outside the gene matches: 6. The germline CDR1 and CDR2 sequences are DFQATT and SNEGSKA (reference sequence). CDR3 sequence: CSAQWTGGFTDTQYF. In DNA form, the CDR3 reads TGCAGTGCTCAATGGACAGGGGGCTTCACAGATACGCAGTATTTT.

At least ten counts were recorded for this clonotype. The chain links TRBV7-6 to TRBJ1-5; 11 nucleotides match TRBD1. CDR1 is SGHVS and CDR2 is FNYEAQ in the germline V gene. V gave up 1 base and J gave up 7 bases; unmatched junction bases: 6. The CDR3 is 16 residues long. As DNA, the CDR3 is TGTGCCAGCAGCTTAGAAGGGACAGGGGGAGGACAGCCCCAGCATTTT. Translated, it gives CASSLEGTGGGQPQHF.

This clonotype has ten or more counts. V and J are TRBV7-2 and TRBJ2-2; D is uncertain. Trimming stripped 2 bases from V and 7 bases from J, with 14 bases between. Germline lookup yields CDR1 SGHTA and CDR2 FQGNSA. The CDR3 contains 15 residues. CDR3 loop: CASSLSGLTFGELFF. The CDR3 coding sequence is TGTGCCAGCAGCTTATCCGGGCTCACCTTCGGGGAGCTGTTTTTT.

In this sample, this clonotype turned up many times. The chain has TRBV24-1 and TRBJ2-1; maybe TRBD1 (6 bases). The CDR3 is 13 residues long. From germline, CDR1 is KGHDR and CDR2 SFDVKD. V was pared by 5 bases and J by 4 bases, with 8 bases between. CDR3 region: CATSVGQYNEQFF. The CDR3 nucleotides read TGTGCCACCAGTGTCGGACAGTACAATGAGCAGTTCTTC.

In this sample, this clonotype turned up many times. This chain links TRBV6-2 or TRBV6-3 with TRBJ2-5; D remains unclear. Deletions cut 1 base from V and 2 bases from J, with 2 bases between. CDR1 MNHEY and CDR2 SVGEGT come from the germline V gene. The CDR3 has 12 residues. The CDR3 spells CASSYLQETQYF. The DNA for the CDR3 is TGTGCCAGCAGTTACTTACAAGAGACCCAGTACTTC.

This clonotype showed up just a few times. One junction end disagrees with the germline gene, perhaps due to a read error. The chain has TRBV5-5 and TRBJ2-3; a weak D match, TRBD2 (5 bases). Germline CDR1 SGHKS, CDR2 YYEKEE (reference sequence). The CDR3 is 15 residues long. CDR3 residues: CASSLEATSADTQYF. CDR3 DNA: TGCGCCAGCAGCTTGGAGGCAACCTCCGCAGATACGCAGTATTTT. Variable domain in full (rest from reference TRBV5-5 and TRBJ2-3): DAGVTQSPTHLIKTRGQQVTLRCSPISGHKSVSWYQQVLGQGPQFIFQYYEKEERGRGNFPDRFSARQFPNYSSELNVNALLLGDSALYLCASSLEATSADTQYFGPGTRLTVL.

CDR3 protein: CASSYSLALGPNTEAFF. As DNA, the CDR3 is TGTGCCAGCAGTTACTCGCTTGCTCTCGGCCCTAACACTGAAGCTTTCTTT. The chain combines TRBV6-5 with TRBJ1-1, with D uncertain. CDR3 length: 17 residues. Germline V gene lookup returns CDR1 MNHEY and CDR2 SVGAGI. Trimming pared 0 bases from V and 2 bases from J, leaving 16 bases between.